The 32 T cell receptor beta chains given below trace back to one sample, sequenced in a study of blood T cell repertoires in COVID-19. The data were produced by immunoSEQ multiplex PCR, yet TCRdb's version contains in-frame clones alone and is incomplete. The sample includes some 200,000 clones, roughly 89% of them seen just once. The sequenced sample was PBMCs or T cells enriched from blood (not recorded which). The receptors stem from a woman aged 40 to 55 with acute COVID-19.

The J gene is TRBJ2-2, the V gene TRBV27, with D hard to call. Trimming removed 6 bases at V and 0 bases at J, with 14 bases between. This CDR3 is built from 16 residues. In germline, CDR1 is MNHEY, CDR2 SMNVEV (reference sequence). CDR3: CASRKRTDTNTGELFF. The CDR3 nucleotides read TGTGCCAGCAGGAAGAGAACTGACACGAACACCGGGGAGCTGTTTTTT.

This chain uses TRBV9 with TRBJ1-2, with 7 nucleotides matching TRBD1. V lost 10 bases and J lost 5; bases outside the gene matches: 17. The CDR3 is 15 amino acids. Germline values: CDR1 SGDLS, CDR2 YYNGEE. CDR3 residues: CASSTGAGIGYGYTF. The CDR3 region has the DNA TGTGCCTCAAGCACAGGGGCGGGGATCGGATATGGCTACACCTTC.

This chain joins TRBV9 and TRBJ1-2; the match to TRBD1 covers 7 bases. The germline V gene has CDR1 SGDLS and CDR2 YYNGEE. The CDR3 totals 14 residues. The trim removed 4 bases at V and 0 bases at J, leaving 3 bases unmatched. Here the CDR3 reads CASSLDRANYGYTF. DNA of the CDR3: TGTGCCAGCAGCTTAGACAGGGCTAACTATGGCTACACCTTC.

The chain joins TRBV10-3 to TRBJ2-3, with TRBD2 as a possible D gene (6 bases). The V gene lost 2 bases and the J gene lost 4 bases, with 13 bases spanning the gap. CDR1 and CDR2 (germline): ENHRY, SYGVKD. The CDR3 spans 15 residues. The DNA of the CDR3 is TGTGCCATCAGTGAGACACTTGCGGGATCAGATACGCAGTATTTT. Protein: CAISETLAGSDTQYF.

The chain employs TRBV3-1 (or the pseudogene TRBV3-2) and TRBJ2-3; 9 bases match TRBD2. The length of the CDR3 is 16 residues. Trimming took 4 bases from V and 5 from J; bases not matched to a gene: 10. CDR1 LGHDT and CDR2 YNNKEL come from the germline V gene (reference sequence). The CDR3 DNA reads TGTGCCAGCAGCCGACTATCCGGGACTAGCTTAGATACGCAGTATTTT. Protein product: CASSRLSGTSLDTQYF.

This chain uses TRBV12-3 or TRBV12-4 with TRBJ1-4; 7 bases are shared with TRBD1. After removal of 5 bases from V and 8 bases from J, the junction contained 2 bases not matched to a gene. CDR3 size: 12 residues. Written as DNA, the CDR3 is TGTGCCAGCAGTCGCAGGGGGGAAAAACTGTTTTTT. It translates to CASSRRGEKLFF.

V usage is TRBV6-5 and J usage is TRBJ1-2, with a tentative D call TRBD1 (5 bases). CDR1 and CDR2 from the germline V gene are MNHEY and SVGAGI. The CDR3 has 12 residues. Trimming cost V 6 bases and J 6 bases, with 11 bases left between them. This chain's CDR3 is CASSRDLNGYTF. The CDR3 DNA is TGTGCCAGCAGCAGGGATCTGAATGGCTACACCTTC.

V gene TRBV6-5 combines with J gene TRBJ1-5; D perhaps matches TRBD1 (5 bases). V gave up 8 bases and J gave up 0 bases, with 11 bases separating them. Looked up from germline, CDR1 is MNHEY and CDR2 is SVGAGI. The CDR3 consists of 14 residues. CDR3 coding DNA: TGTGCCAGCCTGACAGAATATAGCAATCAGCCCCAGCATTTT. This codes for CASLTEYSNQPQHF.

The chain has TRBV9 and TRBJ1-2, with D maybe TRBD1 (6 bases). The CDR3 sequence is 17 residues long. Trimming left V 0 bases short and J 4 bases short, with 19 bases between. Germline values: CDR1 SGDLS, CDR2 YYNGEE. The CDR3 DNA is TGTGCCAGCAGCGTAGGTCTTGGACAGTTGCCCCTCTATGGCTACACCTTC. Protein sequence: CASSVGLGQLPLYGYTF.

The chain carries TRBV20-1 and TRBJ1-5; perhaps TRBD1 as D (5 bases). Germline CDR1 is DFQATT and CDR2 is SNEGSKA (reference sequence). This CDR3 contains 15 residues. Trimming stripped 3 bases from V and 7 bases from J, with 19 bases between. DNA for the CDR3: TGCAGTGCTAGTGAAATGGGACTTGCTTCCCAGCCCCAGCATTTT. This gives the protein CSASEMGLASQPQHF.

The chain carries TRBV3-1 (or the pseudogene TRBV3-2) and TRBJ1-5; D unresolved. V dropped 0 bases and J dropped 7 bases, with 10 bases sitting between them. This CDR3 has 14 residues. Germline values: CDR1 LGHDT, CDR2 YNNKEL (reference sequence). For the CDR3, the DNA is TGTGCCAGCAGCCAAGAAAGGTCGGGACAGCCCCAGCATTTT. Its translation is CASSQERSGQPQHF.

The chain has TRBV5-1 and TRBJ1-4, with D unresolved. V dropped 4 bases and J dropped 8 bases, with 9 bases sitting between them. The CDR3 consists of 12 residues. Germline V gives CDR1 SGHRS, CDR2 YFSETQ. As DNA, the CDR3 is TGCGCCAGCAGCCAAACCGGGGAAAAACTGTTTTTT. The encoded protein is CASSQTGEKLFF.

This clone was observed a handful of times. The CDR3 nucleotides are TGTGCCAGTGGGGACAGGGGCTACAATGAGCAGTTCTTC. It specifies CASGDRGYNEQFF. The chain couples TRBV19 to TRBJ2-1; 10 bases match TRBD1. The CDR3 is made up of 13 amino acids. Trimming cost V 8 bases and J 3 bases; bases outside gene matches: 1. Looked up from germline, CDR1 is LNHDA and CDR2 is SQIVND (reference sequence).

V is TRBV6-5 and J is TRBJ2-2, with D possibly TRBD2 on 6 matching bases. V gave up 6 bases and J gave up 5 bases, with 7 bases separating them. The germline gives CDR1 MNHEY, CDR2 SVGAGI. The CDR3 length is 12 residues. The chain's CDR3 is CASRGGTGELFF. The CDR3 region has the DNA TGTGCCAGCAGAGGAGGGACCGGGGAGCTGTTTTTT.

This chain connects TRBV6-1 to TRBJ1-5; unclear D gene. From germline, CDR1 is MNHNS and CDR2 SASEGT. The CDR3 is made up of 15 amino acids. Trimming left V 1 base short and J 9 bases short, with 16 bases between. CDR3 sequence reads: CASSEGAGNERPQHF. CDR3 nucleotide sequence: TGTGCCAGCAGTGAAGGAGCGGGAAACGAAAGGCCCCAGCATTTT.

The V gene is TRBV15, the J gene TRBJ2-7; possible D gene TRBD1, 6 bases. The germline gives CDR1 LNHNV, CDR2 YYDKDF (reference sequence). The ends were cut back, 1 base at V and 6 bases at J, with 13 bases in the middle. The CDR3 runs 14 residues. The CDR3 spells CATSRGGTGFEQYV. The CDR3 nucleotides are TGTGCCACCAGCAGAGGGGGAACAGGGTTCGAGCAGTACGTC.

V gene TRBV7-2 combines with J gene TRBJ1-1; D uncertain. With 7 bases removed from V and 7 bases from J, the gap between germline ends came to 10 bases. CDR3 length equals 11 residues. Germline CDR1 and CDR2: SGHTA and FQGNSA. The CDR3: CASTLGLEAFF. The CDR3 DNA reads as TGTGCCAGCACCCTAGGACTTGAAGCTTTCTTT.

The rearrangement uses TRBV9 and TRBJ1-2, with 7 bases matching TRBD1. The CDR3 consists of 16 residues. Germline V gene data show CDR1 as SGDLS and CDR2 as YYNGEE. V shed 3 bases and J 6 bases; nucleotides not matched to a gene: 14. The CDR3 nucleotides read TGTGCCAGCAGCGAACCGGGACAGCCTACTTCGGATGGCTACACCTTC. Its protein is CASSEPGQPTSDGYTF.

The rearrangement uses TRBV5-1 and TRBJ2-6; TRBD1 agrees at 8 bases. V gave up 4 bases and J gave up 0 bases; unmatched junction bases: 12. CDR1 SGHRS and CDR2 YFSETQ come from the germline V gene. The CDR3 runs to 19 residues. This CDR3 reads CASSRPHGQGSSGANVLTF. CDR3 nucleotides: TGCGCCAGCAGCCGACCTCACGGACAGGGATCCTCTGGGGCCAACGTCCTGACTTTC.

The table lists this clone with a few counts. The V call is TRBV18, the J call TRBJ1-1; unclear D gene. CDR3 size: 12 residues. V lost 6 bases and J lost 7, with 12 bases in between. The V gene's germline CDR1 is KGHSH and CDR2 LQKENI. CDR3 DNA sequence: TGTGCCAGCTCCCTTGGAGGCGGTGAAGCTTTCTTT. Translated: CASSLGGGEAFF.

The gene calls are TRBV12-3 or TRBV12-4 and TRBJ1-2; D gene uncertain. This CDR3 has 12 amino acids. V lost 3 bases and J lost 6, with 8 bases in between. The CDR3 DNA reads TGTGCCAGCAGTTTTCCGCGTCATGGCTACACCTTC. This codes for CASSFPRHGYTF.

This sequence joins TRBV9 and TRBJ2-1; TRBD2 is a possible D gene (6 bases). Trimming removed 1 base from V and 0 bases from J, with 20 bases in between. CDR3 size: 19 residues. The germline V gene has CDR1 SGDLS and CDR2 YYNGEE. The CDR3 bases are TGTGCCAGCAGCGTAAGCGGTATGGGGGAACTAGCCTCCTACAATGAGCAGTTCTTC. It specifies CASSVSGMGELASYNEQFF.

The V call is TRBV19, the J call TRBJ1-1; the D is unclear. This CDR3 has 14 amino acids. Germline CDR1 is LNHDA and CDR2 is SQIVND (reference sequence). DNA for the CDR3: TGTGCTTCTACAGAGGGCCCAATGAACACTGAAGCTTTCTTT. Translation gives CASTEGPMNTEAFF.

This clone was detected only a few times. This chain uses TRBV19 with TRBJ1-4; TRBD1 matches 10 bases. CDR1 LNHDA and CDR2 SQIVND come from the germline V gene (reference sequence). The V gene end was trimmed by 4 bases and the J gene end by 3 bases; junction bases not matched to a gene: 14. The CDR3 runs to 19 residues. The CDR3, as DNA: TGTGCCAGTAGTACCCGACAGGGGGCTGTGCGGGCGGCTAATGAAAAACTGTTTTTT. Its translation: CASSTRQGAVRAANEKLFF.

The rearrangement links TRBV4-1 to TRBJ1-2; tentatively, D is TRBD1 (6 bases). CDR3 size: 20 residues. Germline CDR1 and CDR2: MGHRA and YSYEKL. V was pared by 7 bases and J by 0 bases, with 30 bases between. CDR3 DNA sequence: TGCGCCAGCAACCCCTACCCGGGACAACTCCCGGGGCAACCTAACTATGGCTACACCTTC. Its protein is CASNPYPGQLPGQPNYGYTF.

The genes are TRBV29-1 and TRBJ1-3; D might be TRBD1 (5 bases). V was clipped by 4 bases and J by 2 bases, with 18 bases between them. The CDR3 consists of 16 residues. CDR1 SQVTM and CDR2 ANQGSEA come from the germline V gene. CDR3 protein: CSVVGAGSFPGNTIYF. Written as DNA, the CDR3 is TGCAGCGTTGTGGGTGCAGGGTCGTTCCCTGGAAACACCATATATTTT.

This chain uses TRBV19 with TRBJ2-5, with D possibly TRBD1 on 6 matching bases. The germline V gene encodes CDR1 LNHDA and CDR2 SQIVND (reference sequence). Trimming removed 3 bases at V and 3 bases at J, with 8 bases between. The CDR3 covers 13 residues. In DNA form, the CDR3 reads TGTGCCAGTAGTATGGACAGAGAAGAGACCCAGTACTTC. This translates into CASSMDREETQYF.

J is TRBJ1-5 and V is TRBV6-1; 7 bases line up with TRBD1. V shed 3 bases, J shed 0 bases, and the junction held 5 bases outside the gene matches. Germline lookup yields CDR1 MNHNS and CDR2 SASEGT. The CDR3 consists of 16 residues. The CDR3 DNA reads as TGTGCCAGCAGTGAGCCAGGGGGTTATAGCAATCAGCCCCAGCATTTT. Translating gives CASSEPGGYSNQPQHF.

CDR3 nucleotide sequence: TGTGCCAGTAGGAGCACCAGGGGAGATACGCAGTATTTT. This sequence encodes CASRSTRGDTQYF. The rearrangement uses TRBV19 and TRBJ2-3; D is perhaps TRBD1 (6 bases). This CDR3 region has 13 residues. With 6 bases removed from V and 5 bases from J, the gap between germline ends came to 12 bases. Germline CDR1 LNHDA, CDR2 SQIVND (reference sequence).

This chain connects TRBV7-9 to TRBJ1-1; the D gene is possibly TRBD1 (5 bases). CDR1 is SEHNR and CDR2 is FQNEAQ in the germline V gene (reference sequence). V gave up 1 base and J gave up 6 bases, with 15 bases separating them. This CDR3 contains 15 residues. The CDR3 protein is CASSLGDGGGAEAFF. CDR3 bases: TGTGCCAGCAGCTTAGGGGATGGGGGAGGGGCTGAAGCTTTCTTT. Together with reference TRBV7-9 and TRBJ1-1, the CDR3 gives the full variable domain: DTGVSQNPRHKITKRGQNVTFRCDPISEHNRLYWYRQTLGQGPEFLTYFQNEAQLEKSRLLSDRFSAERPKGSFSTLEIQRTEQGDSAMYLCASSLGDGGGAEAFFGQGTRLTVV.

This clone was seen once. V and J are TRBV7-3 and TRBJ1-1; TRBD1 matches at 7 bases. Germline V gene sequence: CDR1 SGHTA, CDR2 FQGTGA. The CDR3 totals 13 residues. J was trimmed by 6 bases and V by 3 bases; bases with no gene match: 4. CDR3: CASSFNRGSEAFF. The CDR3 coding sequence is TGTGCCAGCAGCTTTAACAGGGGTTCTGAAGCTTTCTTT.

The chain combines TRBV27 with TRBJ1-1, with a weak D call TRBD1 (6 bases). In germline, CDR1 is MNHEY, CDR2 SMNVEV (reference sequence). The V and J ends lost 6 bases and 3 bases respectively, with 17 bases between them. The CDR3 length is 15 residues. The CDR3 region has the DNA TGTGCCAGCAGCCCGGAAAGGGGGGGGGACACTGAAGCTTTCTTT. Translation: CASSPERGGDTEAFF.